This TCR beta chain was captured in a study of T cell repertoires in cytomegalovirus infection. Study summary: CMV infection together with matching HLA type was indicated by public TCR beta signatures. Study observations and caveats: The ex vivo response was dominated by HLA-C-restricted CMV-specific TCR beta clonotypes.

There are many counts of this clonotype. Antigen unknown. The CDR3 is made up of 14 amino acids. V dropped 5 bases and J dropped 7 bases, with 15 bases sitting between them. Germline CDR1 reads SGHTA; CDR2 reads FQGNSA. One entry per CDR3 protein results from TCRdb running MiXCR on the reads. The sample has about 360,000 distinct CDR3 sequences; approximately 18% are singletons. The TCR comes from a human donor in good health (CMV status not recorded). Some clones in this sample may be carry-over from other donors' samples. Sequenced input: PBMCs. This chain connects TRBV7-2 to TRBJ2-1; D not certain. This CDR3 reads CASSQSLGANEQFF. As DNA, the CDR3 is TGTGCCAGCAGCCAATCCTTAGGAGCGAATGAGCAGTTCTTC. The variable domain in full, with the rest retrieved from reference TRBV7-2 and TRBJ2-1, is GAGVSQSPSNKVTEKGKDVELRCDPISGHTALYWYRQSLGQGLEFLIYFQGNSAPDKSGLPSDRFSAERTGGSVSTLTIQRTQQEDSAVYLCASSQSLGANEQFFGPGTRLTVL.